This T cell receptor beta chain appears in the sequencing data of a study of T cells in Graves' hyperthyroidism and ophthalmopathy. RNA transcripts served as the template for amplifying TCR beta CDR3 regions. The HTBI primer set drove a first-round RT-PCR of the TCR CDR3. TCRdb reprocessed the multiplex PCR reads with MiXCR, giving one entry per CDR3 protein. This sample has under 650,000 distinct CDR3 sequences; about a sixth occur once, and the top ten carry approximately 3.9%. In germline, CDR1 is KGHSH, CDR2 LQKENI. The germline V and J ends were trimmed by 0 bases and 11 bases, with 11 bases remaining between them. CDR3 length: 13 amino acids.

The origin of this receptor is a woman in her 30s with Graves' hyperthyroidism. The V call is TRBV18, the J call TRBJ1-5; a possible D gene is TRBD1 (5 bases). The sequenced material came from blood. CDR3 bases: TGTGCCAGCTCACCACCGGGGGGGGAGACCCAGCATTTT. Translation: CASSPPGGETQHF.